Below, one T cell receptor (beta chain) is given with its context. Its antigen is still unknown. The ends were cut back, 4 bases at V and 9 bases at J, with 10 bases in the middle. The germline gives CDR1 MDHEN, CDR2 SYDVKM. The CDR3 totals 11 residues. PCR was performed using 60 Vbeta and 13 Jbeta primers. TCRdb's copy holds only in-frame clones and misses some; the assay was immunoSEQ multiplex PCR. This sample has about 160,000 clones; 75% to 85% occur once, and the top ten carry roughly 4.7%. The source of the sample is a study of cytomegalovirus exposure and HLA in healthy donors. Study-wide results and limits: Earlier analysis looked at TCR beta V segments, and most were productive about 87% or about 30% of the time. A later analysis linked a missense DCLRE1C variant to TCR beta V- and J-gene trimming. Researchers catalogued 164 TCR beta chains as cytomegalovirus-associated. Reports indicate that TCR beta sequences accurately predicted the HLA-A and HLA-B alleles of most subjects.

The chain couples TRBV28 to TRBJ2-7, with unresolved D. Sequencing input: PBMCs. This TCR derives from a man aged 25 to 40 in good health and CMV-seronegative. CDR3 bases: TGTGCCAGCAGTTCCCAAGCCCTGCAGTACTTC. It translates to CASSSQALQYF.